The T cell receptor beta chain under discussion was sequenced for a study of OX40 agonist ivuxolimab in advanced cancers. As for the study in general: Three patients got partial responses; one had hepatocellular carcinoma and two had cutaneous melanoma. Findings and caveats of the study: At 0.1 to 3.0 mg/kg and by week 6, CD4+ and CD8+ T cells in the blood had expanded clonally.

Notes on this clone: Its antigen is currently unknown.

Libraries were prepared by immunoSEQ multiplex PCR; TCRdb keeps only in-frame clonotypes and omits some of them. Found here are some 100,000 clones, 84% of them singletons; the top ten hold approximately 5%. The CDR3 loop spans 16 amino acids. Germline CDR1 and CDR2: SGHRS and YFSETQ. Trimming pared 4 bases from V and 0 bases from J, leaving 13 bases between. The sample consisted of CD4+ or CD8+ T cells sorted from blood, taken in a trial of the OX40 agonist ivuxolimab. This clonotype was sampled from an adult with an advanced solid tumor such as melanoma, head and neck, liver or kidney cancer. V and J are TRBV5-1 and TRBJ2-2; no definite D call. CDR3 nucleotide sequence: TGCGCCAGCAGCCGTCCGTTTAGGTCGAACACCGGGGAGCTGTTTTTT. Its protein is CASSRPFRSNTGELFF.